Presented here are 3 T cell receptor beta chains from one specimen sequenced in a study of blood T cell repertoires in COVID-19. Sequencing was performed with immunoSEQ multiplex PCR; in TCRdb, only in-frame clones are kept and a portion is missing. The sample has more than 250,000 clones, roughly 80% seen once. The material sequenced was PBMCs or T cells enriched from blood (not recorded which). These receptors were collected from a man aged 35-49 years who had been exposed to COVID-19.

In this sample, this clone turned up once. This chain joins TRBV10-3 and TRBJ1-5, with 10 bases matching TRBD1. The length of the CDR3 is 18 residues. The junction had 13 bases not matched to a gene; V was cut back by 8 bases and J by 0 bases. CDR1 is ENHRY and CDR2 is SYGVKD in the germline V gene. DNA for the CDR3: TGTGCCATCTTGCGGGACAGGGGAATGGGATATAGCAATCAGCCCCAGCATTTT. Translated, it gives CAILRDRGMGYSNQPQHF.

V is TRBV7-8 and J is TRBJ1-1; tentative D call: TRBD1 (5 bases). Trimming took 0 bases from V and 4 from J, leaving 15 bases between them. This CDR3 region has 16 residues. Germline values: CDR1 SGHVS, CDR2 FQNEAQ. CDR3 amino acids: CASSLALAGRVTEAFF. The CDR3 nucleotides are TGTGCCAGCAGCTTAGCGCTGGCAGGGAGGGTCACTGAAGCTTTCTTT.

Here the CDR3 reads CASSLFIAGELFF. CDR3 in DNA: TGCGCCAGCAGTCTATTTATTGCCGGGGAGCTGTTTTTT. This chain links TRBV23-1 with TRBJ2-2; D unclear. TRBV23-1 is annotated as an ORF whose role is uncertain. With 4 bases removed from V and 6 bases from J, the gap between germline ends came to 9 bases. This CDR3 comprises 13 residues.